Shown below are 2 T cell receptor beta chains from a single sample sequenced in a study of T cells after posttransplantation cyclophosphamide. A marrow graft followed busulfan-fludarabine conditioning, with cyclophosphamide on days +3 and +4. Measured with immunoSEQ multiplex PCR; TCRdb has only the in-frame clones, and not every one. The repertoire holds roughly 42,000 clones, with less than 95% as singletons. The material was PBMCs, obtained around 63 days after allogeneic stem cell transplant with posttransplant cyclophosphamide. The source is a male patient aged 55 to 70 who received an allogeneic stem cell transplant from a related donor and was CMV-positive. Among the T cells, some may be from the graft donor.

The chain recombines TRBV11-3 with TRBJ2-3; D may be TRBD1 (6 bases). Between the trimmed V and J ends, which lost 3 bases and 2 bases, there was a span of 9 bases. The CDR3 runs to 14 residues. Germline V gene lookup returns CDR1 SGHNT and CDR2 YENEEA. CDR3 coding DNA: TGTGCCAGCAGCTTCACAGGGAACACAGATACGCAGTATTTT. Its protein is CASSFTGNTDTQYF. Full variable domain (remainder filled in from reference TRBV11-3 and TRBJ2-3): EAGVVQSPRYKIIEKKQPVAFWCNPISGHNTLYWYLQNLGQGPELLIRYENEEAVDDSQLPKDRFSAERLKGVDSTLKIQPAELGDSAVYLCASSFTGNTDTQYFGPGTRLTVL.

V gene TRBV10-3 combines with J gene TRBJ1-2, with D possibly TRBD1 on 5 matching bases. Trimming stripped 3 bases from V and 8 bases from J, with 16 bases between. The CDR3 length is 14 residues. CDR1 is ENHRY, CDR2 SYGVKD, per germline. The CDR3 DNA follows: TGTGCCATCAGTGAAGGTCCAAGGGCAGGGGGCTACACCTTC. Protein sequence: CAISEGPRAGGYTF.